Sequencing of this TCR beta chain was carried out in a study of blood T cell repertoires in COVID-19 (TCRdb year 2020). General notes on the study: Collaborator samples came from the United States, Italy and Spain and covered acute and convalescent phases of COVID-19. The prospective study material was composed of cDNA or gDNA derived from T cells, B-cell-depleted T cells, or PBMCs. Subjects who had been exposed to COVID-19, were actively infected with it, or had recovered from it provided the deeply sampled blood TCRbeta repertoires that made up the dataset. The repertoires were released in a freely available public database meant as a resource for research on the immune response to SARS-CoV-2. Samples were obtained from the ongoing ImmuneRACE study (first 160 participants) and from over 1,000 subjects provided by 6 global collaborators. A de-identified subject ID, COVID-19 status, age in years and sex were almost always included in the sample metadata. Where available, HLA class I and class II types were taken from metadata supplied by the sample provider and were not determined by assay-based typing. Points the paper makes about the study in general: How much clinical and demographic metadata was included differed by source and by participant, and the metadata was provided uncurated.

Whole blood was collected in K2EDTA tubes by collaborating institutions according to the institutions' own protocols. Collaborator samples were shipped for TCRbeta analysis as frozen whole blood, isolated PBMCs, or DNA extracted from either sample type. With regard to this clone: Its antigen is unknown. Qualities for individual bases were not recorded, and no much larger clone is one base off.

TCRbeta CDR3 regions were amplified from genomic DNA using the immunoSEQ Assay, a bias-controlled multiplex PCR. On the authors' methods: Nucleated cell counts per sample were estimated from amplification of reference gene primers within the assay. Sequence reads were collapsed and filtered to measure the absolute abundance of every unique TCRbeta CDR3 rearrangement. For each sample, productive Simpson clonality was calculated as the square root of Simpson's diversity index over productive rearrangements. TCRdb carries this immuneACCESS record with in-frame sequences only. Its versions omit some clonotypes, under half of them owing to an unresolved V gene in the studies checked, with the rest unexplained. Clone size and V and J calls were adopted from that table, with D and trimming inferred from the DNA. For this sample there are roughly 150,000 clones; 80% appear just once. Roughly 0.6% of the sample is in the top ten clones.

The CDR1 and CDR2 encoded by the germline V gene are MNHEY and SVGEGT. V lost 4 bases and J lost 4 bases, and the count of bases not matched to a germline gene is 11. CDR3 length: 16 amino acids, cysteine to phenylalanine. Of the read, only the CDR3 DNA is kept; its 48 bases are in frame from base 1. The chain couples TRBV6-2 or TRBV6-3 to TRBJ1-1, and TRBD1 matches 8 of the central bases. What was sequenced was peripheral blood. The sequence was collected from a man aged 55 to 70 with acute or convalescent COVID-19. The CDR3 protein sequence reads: CASSSAGQGDTTEAFF. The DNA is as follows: TGTGCCAGCAGTTCGGCCGGACAGGGAGATACCACTGAAGCTTTCTTT.